This T cell receptor (beta chain) is from a study of CD8+CD57+ T cells in acquired aplastic anemia. Study-wide background: Mean DNA quantity obtained from sorted CD4+ and CD8+ cells was 3.2 ug.

Genomic DNA was employed as the template in profiling TCR beta VDJ and CDR3. MiXCR, run by TCRdb on the reads, gives a single entry per CDR3 protein. The data contain approximately 190,000 distinct CDR3 sequences, roughly half of them seen just once; the ten biggest clones take up around 9.7%. There are many counts of this clonotype. CDR3 length: 13 amino acids. V was cut by 0 bases and J by 2 bases, with 4 bases left in between. Germline values: CDR1 SGHTA, CDR2 FQGTGA. Patients chosen for sequencing had CD8+CD57+ cells that had expanded, as shown by flow cytometry. The study sampled blood from patients who had received no therapy.

The sequence came from a human donor with aplastic anemia. The sample was sorted CD4+, CD8+, or CD8+CD57+ T cells (not recorded which) from PBMCs. The J gene is TRBJ1-1, the V gene TRBV7-3; D not certain. For the CDR3, the DNA is TGTGCCAGCAGCTTAACCCTCAACACTGAAGCTTTCTTT. As protein: CASSLTLNTEAFF.